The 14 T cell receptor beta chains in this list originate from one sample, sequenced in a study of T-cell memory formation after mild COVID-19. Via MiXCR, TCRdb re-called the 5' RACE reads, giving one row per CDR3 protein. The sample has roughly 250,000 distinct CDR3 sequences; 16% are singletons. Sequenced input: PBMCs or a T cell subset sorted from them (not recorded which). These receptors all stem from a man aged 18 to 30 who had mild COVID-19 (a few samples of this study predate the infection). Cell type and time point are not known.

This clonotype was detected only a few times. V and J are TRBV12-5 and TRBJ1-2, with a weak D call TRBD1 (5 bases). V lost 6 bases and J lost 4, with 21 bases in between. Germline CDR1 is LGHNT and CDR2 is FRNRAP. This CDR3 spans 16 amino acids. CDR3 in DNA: TGTGCTAGTGGGAGAGGGACCCCCGAGTCTAGCTATGGCTACACCTTC. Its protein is CASGRGTPESSYGYTF.

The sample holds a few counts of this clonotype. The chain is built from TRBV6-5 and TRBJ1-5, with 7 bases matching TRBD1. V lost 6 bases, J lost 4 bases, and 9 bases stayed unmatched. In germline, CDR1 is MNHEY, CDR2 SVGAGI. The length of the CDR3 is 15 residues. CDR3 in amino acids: CASSRGQEANQPQHF. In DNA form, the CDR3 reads TGTGCCAGCAGCCGCGGACAGGAAGCAAATCAGCCCCAGCATTTT.

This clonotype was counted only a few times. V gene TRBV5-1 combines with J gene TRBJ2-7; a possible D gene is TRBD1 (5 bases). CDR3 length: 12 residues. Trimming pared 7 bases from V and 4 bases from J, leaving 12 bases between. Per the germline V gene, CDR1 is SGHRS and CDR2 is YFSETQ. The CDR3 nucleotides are TGCGCCAGCGCAGCAGGGAATTACGAGCAGTACTTC. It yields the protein CASAAGNYEQYF.

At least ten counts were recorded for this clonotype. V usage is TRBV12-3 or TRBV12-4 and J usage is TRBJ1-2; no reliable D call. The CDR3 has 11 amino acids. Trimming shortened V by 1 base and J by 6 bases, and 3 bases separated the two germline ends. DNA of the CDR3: TGTGCCAGCAGTTTAGGGAATGGCTACACCTTC. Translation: CASSLGNGYTF.

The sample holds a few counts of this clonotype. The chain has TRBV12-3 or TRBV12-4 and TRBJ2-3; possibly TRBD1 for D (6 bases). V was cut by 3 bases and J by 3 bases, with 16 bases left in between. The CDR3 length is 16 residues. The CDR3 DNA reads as TGTGCCAGCAGTTTTGATCGGGCAGGGGCAACAGATACGCAGTATTTT. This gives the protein CASSFDRAGATDTQYF.

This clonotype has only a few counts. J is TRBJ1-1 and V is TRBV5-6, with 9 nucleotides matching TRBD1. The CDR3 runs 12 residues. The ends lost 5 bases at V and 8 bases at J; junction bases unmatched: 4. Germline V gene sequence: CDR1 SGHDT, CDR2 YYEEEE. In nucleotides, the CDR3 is TGTGCCAGCAGATGGGGACAGGGAGAAGCTTTCTTT. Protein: CASRWGQGEAFF.

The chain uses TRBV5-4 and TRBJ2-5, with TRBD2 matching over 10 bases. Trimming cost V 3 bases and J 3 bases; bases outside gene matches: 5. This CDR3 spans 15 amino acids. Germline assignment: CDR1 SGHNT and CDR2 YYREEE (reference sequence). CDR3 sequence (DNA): TGTGCCAGCAGCTCTGGACTAGCGGCAGAAGAGACCCAGTACTTC. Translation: CASSSGLAAEETQYF.

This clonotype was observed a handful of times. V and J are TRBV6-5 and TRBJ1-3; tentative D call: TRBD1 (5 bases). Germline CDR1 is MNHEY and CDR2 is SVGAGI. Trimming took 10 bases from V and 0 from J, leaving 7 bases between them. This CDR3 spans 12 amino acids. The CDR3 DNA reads TGTGCCACCACAGGCTCTGGAAACACCATATATTTT. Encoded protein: CATTGSGNTIYF.

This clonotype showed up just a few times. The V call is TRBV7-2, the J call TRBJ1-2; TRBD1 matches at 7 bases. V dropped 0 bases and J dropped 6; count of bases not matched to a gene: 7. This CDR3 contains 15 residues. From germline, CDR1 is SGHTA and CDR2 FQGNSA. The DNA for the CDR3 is TGTGCCAGCAGCTTAGCGCTTTGGGACAGCCATGGCTACACCTTC. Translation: CASSLALWDSHGYTF.

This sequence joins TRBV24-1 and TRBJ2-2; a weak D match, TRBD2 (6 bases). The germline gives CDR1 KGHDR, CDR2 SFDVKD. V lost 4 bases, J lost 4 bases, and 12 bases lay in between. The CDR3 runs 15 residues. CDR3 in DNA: TGTGCCACCAGTGAATTGACTAGGAGCACCGGGGAGCTGTTTTTT. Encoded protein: CATSELTRSTGELFF.

The CDR3 DNA reads TGTGCCAGCAGCTTTTTTCCCGCAGGGACAGGGGTAGTGAGCACTGAAGCTTTCTTT. It codes for CASSFFPAGTGVVSTEAFF. The genes are TRBV7-9 and TRBJ1-1; TRBD1 matches 10 bases. Germline-derived CDR1 and CDR2 are SEHNR and FQNEAQ (reference sequence). V lost 3 bases, J lost 4 bases, and 17 bases stayed unmatched. The CDR3 contains 19 residues.

CDR3 nucleotides: TGCAGCGTTGGAGGGCCCCCGAACACTGAAGCTTTCTTT. Translated, it gives CSVGGPPNTEAFF. The chain combines TRBV29-1 with TRBJ1-1; D remains unclear. CDR3 length: 13 amino acids. The V and J ends lost 4 bases and 1 base respectively, with 10 bases between them. In germline, CDR1 is SQVTM, CDR2 ANQGSEA.

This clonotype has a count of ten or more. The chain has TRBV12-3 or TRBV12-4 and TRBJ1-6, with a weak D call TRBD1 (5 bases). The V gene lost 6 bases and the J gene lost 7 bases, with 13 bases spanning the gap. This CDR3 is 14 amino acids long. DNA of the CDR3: TGTGCCAGCAGCCCCCGGGGGAGGAATTCACCCCTCCACTTT. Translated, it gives CASSPRGRNSPLHF.

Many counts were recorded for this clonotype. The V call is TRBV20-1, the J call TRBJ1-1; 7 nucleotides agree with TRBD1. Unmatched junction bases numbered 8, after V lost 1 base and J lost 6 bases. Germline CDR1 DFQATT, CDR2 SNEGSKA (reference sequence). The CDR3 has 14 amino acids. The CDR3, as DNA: TGCAGTGCTAGAGTACCGGGACAGTCCCCTGAAGCTTTCTTT. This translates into CSARVPGQSPEAFF.